This T cell receptor beta chain was documented in a study of cytomegalovirus exposure and HLA in healthy donors. About the study: Out of 170 million or so T cells, an earlier analysis found 117 million unique TCR beta sequences in total.

Germline V gene data show CDR1 as SGDLS and CDR2 as YYNGEE. CDR3 length equals 19 residues. The J segment lost 2 bases and the V segment lost 3 bases, leaving 14 bases of the junction unmatched. 13 Jbeta primers and 60 Vbeta primers were used for the PCR. TCRdb's table, derived via immunoSEQ multiplex PCR, lists solely in-frame clones and lacks some. The sample holds under 200,000 clones, roughly two thirds seen once. As concerns this clone: Its antigen is not identified.

Study observations and caveats: Common viral pathogens (according to a later analysis) appeared linked to several of the most significant clusters. After further analysis at a later stage, 16,951 TCR beta sequences were associated with HLA alleles at 0.05 false discovery rate. Immune exposure information comprised only CMV serostatus.

The chain employs TRBV9 and TRBJ2-2; 9 bases agree with TRBD1. The sample comprised PBMCs. The receptor comes from a woman in her twenties or thirties in good health and CMV-seronegative. The CDR3 reads CASSASGGPTGGNTGELFF. DNA for the CDR3: TGTGCCAGCAGCGCCTCCGGGGGACCCACAGGGGGCAACACCGGGGAGCTGTTTTTT.